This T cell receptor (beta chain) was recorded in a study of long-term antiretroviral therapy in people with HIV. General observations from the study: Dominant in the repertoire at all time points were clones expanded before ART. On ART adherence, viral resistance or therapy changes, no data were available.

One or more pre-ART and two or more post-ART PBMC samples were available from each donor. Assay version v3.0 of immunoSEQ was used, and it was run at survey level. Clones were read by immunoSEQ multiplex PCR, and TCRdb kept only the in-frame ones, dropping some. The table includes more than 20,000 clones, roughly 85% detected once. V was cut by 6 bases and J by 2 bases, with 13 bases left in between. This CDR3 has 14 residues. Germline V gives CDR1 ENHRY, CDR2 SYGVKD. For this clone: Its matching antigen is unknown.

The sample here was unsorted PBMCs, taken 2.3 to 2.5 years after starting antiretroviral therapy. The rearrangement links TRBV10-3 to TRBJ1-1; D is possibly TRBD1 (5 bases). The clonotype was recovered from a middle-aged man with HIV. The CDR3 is CAIRDSGRNTEAFF. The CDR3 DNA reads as TGTGCCATCAGGGACTCGGGACGCAACACTGAAGCTTTCTTT.